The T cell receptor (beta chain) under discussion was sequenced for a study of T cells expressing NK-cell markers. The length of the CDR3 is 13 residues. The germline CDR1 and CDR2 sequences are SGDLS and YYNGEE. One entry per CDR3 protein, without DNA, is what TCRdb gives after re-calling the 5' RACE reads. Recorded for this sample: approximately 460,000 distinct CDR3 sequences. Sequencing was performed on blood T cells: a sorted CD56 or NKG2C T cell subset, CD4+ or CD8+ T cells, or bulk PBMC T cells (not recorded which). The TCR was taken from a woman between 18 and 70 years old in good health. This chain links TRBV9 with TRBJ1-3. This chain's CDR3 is CASSVDSGNTIYF. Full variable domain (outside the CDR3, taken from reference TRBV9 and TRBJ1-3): DSGVTQTPKHLITATGQRVTLRCSPRSGDLSVYWYQQSLDQGLQFLIQYYNGEERAKGNILERFSAQQFPDLHSELNLSSLELGDSALYFCASSVDSGNTIYFGEGSWLTVV.